Below are 19 T cell receptor beta chains sequenced from a single sample in a study of T cell responses to AZD1222 COVID-19 vaccine. Here immunoSEQ multiplex PCR was the method, and the copy in TCRdb shows in-frame clones only, minus some. The sample consists of roughly 100,000 clones, approximately 90% of them appearing once. Sequenced material: peripheral blood, taken 28 days after the second AZD1222 dose. The receptor source for this set is an adult who received the AZD1222 COVID-19 vaccine.

This clone appeared a single time. The chain carries TRBV28 and TRBJ1-2; no clear D. Trimming took 8 bases from V and 4 from J, leaving 20 bases between them. The CDR3 is made up of 15 amino acids. The V gene's germline CDR1 is MDHEN and CDR2 SYDVKM. CDR3 DNA: TGTGCCAGCTCCACTGCCGGGTTCGTGAGCTATGGCTACACCTTC. It codes for CASSTAGFVSYGYTF.

The gene calls are TRBV6-5 and TRBJ2-7, with 7 bases identical to TRBD2. With V trimmed by 11 bases and J by 0 bases, 7 bases remained unmatched. The CDR3 is made up of 13 amino acids. Germline-derived CDR1 and CDR2 are MNHEY and SVGAGI. The CDR3 nucleotides read TGTGCCGGGATGGGGGGGGACTCCTACGAGCAGTACTTC. Translated: CAGMGGDSYEQYF.

This chain joins TRBV27 and TRBJ1-2; D call uncertain. V was shortened by 5 bases and J by 0 bases, with 10 bases between the two germline ends. The V gene's germline CDR1 is MNHEY and CDR2 SMNVEV (reference sequence). This CDR3 comprises 14 residues. This CDR3 is CASSPGVTNYGYTF. Here the CDR3 DNA reads TGTGCCAGCAGTCCGGGAGTTACTAACTATGGCTACACCTTC.

The chain couples TRBV10-3 to TRBJ2-3; D tentatively fits TRBD1 or TRBD2 (5 bases each). Trimming shortened V by 4 bases and J by 2 bases, and 13 bases separated the two germline ends. CDR1 is ENHRY, CDR2 SYGVKD, per germline. The CDR3 runs 15 residues. CDR3 bases: TGTGCCATCAGTGTCCTGGGGGACGACACAGATACGCAGTATTTT. Its protein is CAISVLGDDTDTQYF.

This chain joins TRBV11-2 and TRBJ1-1; 12 positions agree with TRBD1. The CDR3 contains 17 residues. CDR1 is SGHAT, CDR2 FQNNGV, per germline. Trimming removed 5 bases from V and 5 bases from J; junction bases left unmatched: 12. The CDR3 loop is CASSPKGTGGFVTEAFF. For the CDR3, the DNA is TGTGCCAGCAGCCCAAAGGGGACAGGGGGCTTTGTAACTGAAGCTTTCTTT.

The sample holds many counts of this clone. The rearrangement uses TRBV12-3 or TRBV12-4 and TRBJ1-1; possibly TRBD1 for D (6 bases). V shed 2 bases and J shed 4 bases, with 8 bases lying between them. The CDR3 runs to 13 residues. CDR3 in DNA: TGTGCCAGCAGTTTAACGACAGGCACTGAAGCTTTCTTT. The encoded protein is CASSLTTGTEAFF.

The rearrangement uses TRBV24-1 and TRBJ2-2, with TRBD1 matching 10 bases. This CDR3 contains 16 residues. CDR1 is KGHDR, CDR2 SFDVKD, per germline. V was pared by 6 bases and J by 2 bases, with 5 bases of the junction left unmatched. The CDR3 DNA reads as TGTGCCACCAGTACCCGGGACAGGGGAAACACCGGGGAGCTGTTTTTT. Translation: CATSTRDRGNTGELFF.

This clone has more than one count but fewer than ten. This chain joins TRBV30 and TRBJ1-2, with D perhaps matching TRBD1 (6 bases). The CDR3 covers 13 residues. The V gene's germline CDR1 is GTSNPN and CDR2 SVGIG (reference sequence). V lost 5 bases, J lost 1 base, and 11 bases lay in between. The CDR3: CAWALDSNYGYTF. CDR3 nucleotide sequence: TGTGCCTGGGCCTTGGACAGTAACTATGGCTACACCTTC.

The chain uses TRBV4-3 and TRBJ2-7, with D perhaps matching TRBD1 (6 bases). The V and J ends lost 0 bases and 2 bases respectively, with 8 bases between them. Germline CDR1 and CDR2: LGHNA and YSLEER. This CDR3 spans 14 amino acids. In DNA form, the CDR3 reads TGCGCCAGCAGCCAAGACAGGGGCCCCTACGAGCAGTACTTC. Its translation: CASSQDRGPYEQYF.

The chain couples TRBV11-1 to TRBJ2-1, with D perhaps TRBD1 (6 bases). Germline values: CDR1 SGHAT, CDR2 FQDESV (reference sequence). V was cut by 5 bases and J by 7 bases, with 18 bases left in between. The CDR3 extends over 15 amino acids. The CDR3 reads CASSPRAGVRNEQFF. CDR3 nucleotide sequence: TGTGCCAGCAGCCCTCGGGCAGGGGTAAGAAATGAGCAGTTCTTC.

The chain uses TRBV19 and TRBJ2-1; 11 bases map to TRBD2. The V and J ends lost 5 bases and 6 bases, in that order; junction bases with no gene match: 6. Germline CDR1 and CDR2: LNHDA and SQIVND (reference sequence). The length of the CDR3 is 15 residues. The CDR3 loop is CASSERLAGSNEQFF. CDR3 DNA: TGTGCCAGTAGTGAGAGACTAGCGGGATCCAATGAGCAGTTCTTC.

The V gene is TRBV20-1, the J gene TRBJ2-7; the D gene is possibly TRBD2 (6 bases). V was cut by 3 bases and J by 5 bases, with 20 bases left in between. The germline V gene has CDR1 DFQATT and CDR2 SNEGSKA (reference sequence). This CDR3 spans 15 amino acids. This CDR3 is CSASRDWRESNEQYF. CDR3 coding DNA: TGCAGTGCTAGTCGCGATTGGAGGGAGAGCAACGAGCAGTACTTC.

This clone is a singleton in its sample. V usage is TRBV20-1 and J usage is TRBJ2-7; D is perhaps TRBD2 (5 bases). The V gene lost 3 bases and the J gene lost 4 bases, with 16 bases spanning the gap. The CDR3 has 14 residues. Germline assignment: CDR1 DFQATT and CDR2 SNEGSKA (reference sequence). CDR3 bases: TGCAGTGCTAGTAACCGGGGTGGTAGATACGAGCAGTACTTC. As protein: CSASNRGGRYEQYF.

CDR3 protein: CATSSAQGDEKLFF. The CDR3 region has the DNA TGTGCCACCAGCAGTGCCCAGGGTGATGAAAAACTGTTTTTT. The rearrangement links TRBV15 to TRBJ1-4; maybe TRBD1 (5 bases). V lost 3 bases and J lost 6, with 11 bases in between. The CDR3 runs 14 residues. The germline CDR1 and CDR2 sequences are LNHNV and YYDKDF (reference sequence).

The chain recombines TRBV5-4 with TRBJ2-7, with D perhaps TRBD1 (5 bases). CDR1 and CDR2 from the germline V gene are SGHNT and YYREEE (reference sequence). This CDR3 comprises 14 residues. The germline V and J ends were trimmed by 0 bases and 2 bases, with 9 bases remaining between them. This CDR3 reads CASSLAQGAYEQYF. DNA for the CDR3: TGTGCCAGCAGCTTGGCGCAGGGCGCCTACGAGCAGTACTTC. Supplemented by reference TRBV5-4 and TRBJ2-7, the full variable domain reads ETGVTQSPTHLIKTRGQQVTLRCSSQSGHNTVSWYQQALGQGPQFIFQYYREEENGRGNFPPRFSGLQFPNYSSELNVNALELDDSALYLCASSLAQGAYEQYFGPGTRLTVT.

This clone rates as medium-sized. The chain has TRBV11-2 and TRBJ1-2; TRBD1 agrees at 9 bases. V was clipped by 5 bases and J by 4 bases; unmatched bases: 5. Germline CDR1 SGHAT, CDR2 FQNNGV. There are 14 residues in the CDR3. CDR3 coding DNA: TGTGCCAGCAGCAGAGACAGGGGGACCTATGGCTACACCTTC. Translating gives CASSRDRGTYGYTF.

This chain connects TRBV24-1 to TRBJ1-2; 7 bases align to TRBD1. V shed 3 bases, J shed 6 bases, and the junction held 3 bases outside the gene matches. Germline V CDR1 and CDR2: KGHDR, SFDVKD. The CDR3 totals 13 residues. Here the CDR3 DNA reads TGTGCCACCAGTGATCGGGACAGCCATGGCTACACCTTC. This codes for CATSDRDSHGYTF.

The genes are TRBV6-5 and TRBJ2-5, with TRBD2 matching 12 bases. V shed 2 bases and J 5 bases; nucleotides not matched to a gene: 0. Germline CDR1 is MNHEY and CDR2 is SVGAGI. The CDR3 consists of 14 residues. The CDR3 sequence is CASSYLAGGETQYF. The CDR3 DNA follows: TGTGCCAGCAGTTACCTAGCGGGAGGGGAGACCCAGTACTTC.

The table lists this clone with a count of one. CDR3 coding DNA: TGTGCCAGCGCCCGGGCAGGTAACGAGCAGTACTTC. Protein product: CASARAGNEQYF. The chain is built from TRBV6-5 and TRBJ2-7; no definite D call. Trimming removed 8 bases at V and 5 bases at J, with 13 bases between. The CDR3 is 12 residues long. The V gene's germline CDR1 is MNHEY and CDR2 SVGAGI.